These 17 T cell receptor beta chains were all obtained from the same sample, sequenced in a study of CD8 T cells in ankylosing spondylitis. TCRdb called the 5' RACE reads again in MiXCR, with one record for every CDR3 protein. This sample has approximately 100,000 distinct CDR3 sequences, with more than 20% found just once. Sequencing was carried out using synovial fluid, either unsorted or a sorted T cell fraction (not recorded which). Every receptor here comes from a male donor with ankylosing spondylitis.

This clonotype came up many times. V usage is TRBV5-1 and J usage is TRBJ2-1; D is undetermined. Between the trimmed V and J ends, which lost 0 bases and 4 bases, there was a span of 8 bases. The germline V gene has CDR1 SGHRS and CDR2 YFSETQ. The CDR3 is 14 residues long. The CDR3 coding sequence is TGCGCCAGCAGCTTGGATTGGGGTTACAATGAGCAGTTCTTC. Protein: CASSLDWGYNEQFF.

The chain couples TRBV29-1 to TRBJ1-4; D may be TRBD1 (5 bases). The germline CDR1 and CDR2 sequences are SQVTM and ANQGSEA. With 7 bases removed from V and 7 bases from J, the gap between germline ends came to 13 bases. This CDR3 spans 12 amino acids. The CDR3 region is CSGSRDGEKLFF. Here the CDR3 DNA reads TGCAGCGGGTCCCGGGACGGTGAAAAACTGTTTTTT.

A single count supports this clonotype. This sequence joins TRBV30 and TRBJ2-7; D gene uncertain. The V end was cut by 1 base, the J end by 6 bases, with 16 bases between. The CDR3 loop spans 14 amino acids. Germline CDR1 reads GTSNPN; CDR2 reads SVGIG (reference sequence). As DNA, the CDR3 is TGTGCCTGGAGTGCCCAGGCCATGGCCAGCGAGCAGTACTTC. Translated, it gives CAWSAQAMASEQYF.

The chain recombines TRBV5-1 with TRBJ1-6; TRBD1 matches 9 bases. Germline CDR1 and CDR2: SGHRS and YFSETQ. Losses at the gene ends were 0 bases for V and 6 bases for J; bases not matched to a gene: 1. This CDR3 comprises 15 residues. CDR3 in DNA: TGCGCCAGCAGCTTGGGGACAGGGGCTAATTCACCCCTCCACTTT. Amino acid sequence: CASSLGTGANSPLHF.

CDR3 nucleotide sequence: TGTGCCAGCAGCTTATTAACAGGCCCTCAAGAGACCCAGTACTTC. Translation: CASSLLTGPQETQYF. J is TRBJ2-5 and V is TRBV7-2; the D gene is possibly TRBD1 (5 bases). Looked up from germline, CDR1 is SGHTA and CDR2 is FQGNSA. This CDR3 spans 15 amino acids. V lost 2 bases and J 2 bases, leaving 12 bases between the germline ends.

V gene TRBV20-1 combines with J gene TRBJ2-5; the D gene is possibly TRBD1 (5 bases). V was trimmed by 3 bases and J by 0 bases, leaving 11 bases between them. CDR1 and CDR2 (germline): DFQATT, SNEGSKA (reference sequence). The CDR3 is 14 residues long. CDR3 sequence: CSASQGAYQETQYF. As DNA, the CDR3 is TGCAGTGCTAGCCAAGGGGCGTACCAAGAGACCCAGTACTTC.

This clonotype has only a few counts. The chain combines TRBV7-8 with TRBJ2-2, with D tentatively TRBD1 or TRBD2 (6 bases each). The CDR3 extends over 16 amino acids. Germline values: CDR1 SGHVS, CDR2 FQNEAQ. V dropped 8 bases and J dropped 6 bases, with 22 bases sitting between them. The CDR3: CASGRGEATNPGELFF. The DNA of the CDR3 is TGTGCCAGCGGAAGGGGGGAAGCGACTAACCCCGGGGAGCTGTTTTTT.

This clonotype was detected a few times. V gene TRBV9 combines with J gene TRBJ2-3; D uncertain. The germline CDR1 and CDR2 sequences are SGDLS and YYNGEE. The CDR3 is made up of 12 amino acids. Between the trimmed V and J ends, which lost 3 bases and 6 bases, there was a span of 8 bases. CDR3 nucleotides: TGTGCCAGCAGCGCTTTCCAGGATACGCAGTATTTT. This codes for CASSAFQDTQYF.

The genes are TRBV3-1 and TRBJ2-5, with TRBD1 matching over 8 bases. Germline lookup yields CDR1 LGHDT and CDR2 YNNKEL (reference sequence). The ends lost 5 bases at V and 4 bases at J; junction bases unmatched: 3. The CDR3 covers 13 residues. This CDR3 reads CASSSDRGETQYF. The CDR3 coding sequence is TGTGCCAGCAGCTCCGACAGGGGAGAGACCCAGTACTTC.

This clonotype was seen repeatedly, ten times or more. The chain employs TRBV11-2 and TRBJ2-7; TRBD2 agrees at 13 bases. The CDR3 extends over 17 amino acids. Germline lookup yields CDR1 SGHAT and CDR2 FQNNGV. J was trimmed by 4 bases and V by 3 bases; bases with no gene match: 9. This CDR3 is CASSFGGGTSGTYEQYF. CDR3 sequence (DNA): TGTGCCAGCAGCTTTGGGGGGGGGACTAGCGGGACATACGAGCAGTACTTC.

This clonotype was recorded a few times. The chain couples TRBV25-1 to TRBJ1-1; no definite D call. The length of the CDR3 is 12 residues. The V gene lost 0 bases and the J gene lost 8 bases, with 7 bases spanning the gap. Germline CDR1 is MGHDK and CDR2 is SYGVNS. CDR3 sequence reads: CASSEYSQEAFF. In nucleotides, the CDR3 is TGTGCCAGCAGTGAATATTCCCAGGAAGCTTTCTTT.

This clonotype appeared a few times. J is TRBJ1-2 and V is TRBV29-1, with unresolved D. Germline CDR1 reads SQVTM; CDR2 reads ANQGSEA. The CDR3 length is 15 residues. V lost 0 bases and J 5 bases, leaving 16 bases between the germline ends. This CDR3 reads CSVEDQEGRRYGYTF. The DNA for the CDR3 is TGCAGCGTTGAAGATCAAGAGGGTAGGAGGTATGGCTACACCTTC.

This clonotype was counted many times. The V and J genes are TRBV11-2 and TRBJ2-7, with a possible D match to TRBD1 (6 bases). This CDR3 has 12 amino acids. The germline V and J ends were trimmed by 3 bases and 7 bases, with 10 bases remaining between them. Germline CDR1 and CDR2: SGHAT and FQNNGV. The CDR3 sequence is CASSFVRGEQYF. In DNA, the CDR3 is TGTGCCAGCAGCTTCGTGAGGGGGGAGCAGTACTTC.

There are a few counts of this clonotype. At one of its ends the junction is not consistent with the germline gene, which may arise from a read error. The chain links TRBV7-2 to TRBJ2-3; D might be TRBD1 or TRBD2, each matching 5 bases. The CDR3 length is 12 residues. The V gene's germline CDR1 is SGHTA and CDR2 FQGNSA. In DNA, the CDR3 is TGTGCCAGCAGCCCCTTCTTCGGGACCCTACATTTT. This sequence encodes CASSPFFGTLHF.

The V gene is TRBV3-1, the J gene TRBJ2-1, with a weak D call TRBD2 (6 bases). Germline V gene lookup returns CDR1 LGHDT and CDR2 YNNKEL (reference sequence). The germline V and J ends were trimmed by 4 bases and 4 bases, with 14 bases remaining between them. The CDR3 is made up of 15 amino acids. The CDR3 spells CASSPISGTYNEQFF. The CDR3 region has the DNA TGTGCCAGCAGCCCAATTTCAGGGACTTACAATGAGCAGTTCTTC.

The rearrangement links TRBV7-2 to TRBJ2-3; TRBD1 agrees at 7 bases. The junction had 7 bases not matched to a gene; V was cut back by 2 bases and J by 5 bases. Looked up from germline, CDR1 is SGHTA and CDR2 is FQGNSA. This CDR3 contains 15 residues. CDR3 bases: TGTGCCAGCAGCTTAATAGGGACAGATGGAGATACGCAGTATTTT. This translates into CASSLIGTDGDTQYF.

The chain couples TRBV29-1 to TRBJ2-1; 13 bases fit TRBD2. The V gene end was trimmed by 6 bases and the J gene end by 5 bases; junction bases not matched to a gene: 4. Germline loops: CDR1 SQVTM, CDR2 ANQGSEA. The CDR3 totals 14 residues. In DNA, the CDR3 is TGCAGCGTACTAGCGGGAGGGTACCACAATGAGCAGTTCTTC. As protein: CSVLAGGYHNEQFF.